The 14 T cell receptor beta chains below all came from one sample that was sequenced in a study of cytomegalovirus exposure and HLA in healthy donors. A multiplex PCR was run with 60 Vbeta primers and 13 Jbeta primers. Assay used: immunoSEQ multiplex PCR; TCRdb lists only in-frame clones, some missing. The data show just under 80,000 clones, around 84% seen once. Sequencing was carried out using PBMCs. The receptors shown here come from a middle-aged man in good health and CMV-seronegative.

The rearrangement uses TRBV7-9 and TRBJ1-3; 7 nucleotides line up with TRBD1. The germline CDR1 and CDR2 sequences are SEHNR and FQNEAQ (reference sequence). This CDR3 region has 15 residues. V shed 4 bases, J shed 0 bases, and the junction held 3 bases outside the gene matches. CDR3 residues: CASSSGTASGNTIYF. The CDR3, as DNA: TGTGCCAGCAGCTCCGGGACAGCCTCTGGAAACACCATATATTTT.

The rearrangement joins TRBV5-4 to TRBJ2-7; 9 bases match TRBD2. The J segment lost 2 bases and the V segment lost 0 bases, leaving 3 bases of the junction unmatched. The germline V gene has CDR1 SGHNT and CDR2 YYREEE (reference sequence). CDR3 length equals 15 residues. This chain's CDR3 is CASSLAAGGTYEQYF. The CDR3 nucleotides read TGTGCCAGCAGCTTGGCGGCGGGAGGGACCTACGAGCAGTACTTC.

This clone showed up many times. This chain uses TRBV5-8 with TRBJ2-1, with TRBD2 identical over 12 bases. In germline, CDR1 is SGHTS, CDR2 YDEGEE. The CDR3 runs 16 residues. Unmatched junction bases numbered 11, after V lost 4 bases and J lost 9 bases. CDR3 in DNA: TGTGCCAGCAGCCCCTCAGGACTAGCGGGATTGAGTGAGCAGTTCTTC. It encodes CASSPSGLAGLSEQFF.

This chain uses TRBV27 with TRBJ2-2, with TRBD1 identical over 7 bases. In germline, CDR1 is MNHEY, CDR2 SMNVEV (reference sequence). The CDR3 runs to 13 residues. V gave up 5 bases and J gave up 6 bases; unmatched junction bases: 3. DNA for the CDR3: TGTGCCAGCAGTACTGACAGGGCCGGGGAGCTGTTTTTT. Its protein product is CASSTDRAGELFF.

The V call is TRBV15, the J call TRBJ2-2, with D uncertain. CDR1 is LNHNV and CDR2 is YYDKDF in the germline V gene (reference sequence). Trimming removed 5 bases from V and 1 base from J, with 5 bases in between. The length of the CDR3 is 13 residues. The CDR3 reads CATSAGNTGELFF. Here the CDR3 DNA reads TGTGCCACCAGCGCCGGGAACACCGGGGAGCTGTTTTTT. The complete variable domain, with remaining parts taken from reference TRBV15 and TRBJ2-2, reads DAMVIQNPRYQVTQFGKPVTLSCSQTLNHNVMYWYQQKSSQAPKLLFHYYDKDFNNEADTPDNFQSRRPNTSFCFLDIRSPGLGDTAMYLCATSAGNTGELFFGEGSRLTVL.

The count of this clone is one. The chain recombines TRBV30 with TRBJ1-5, with TRBD1 identical over 8 bases. The CDR3 loop spans 14 amino acids. The V gene's germline CDR1 is GTSNPN and CDR2 SVGIG (reference sequence). Germline trimming cut 3 bases from V and 9 bases from J; bases unmatched to any gene: 10. CDR3: CAWSSGQGERPQHF. The DNA of the CDR3 is TGTGCCTGGAGCTCTGGACAGGGTGAGCGGCCCCAGCATTTT.

This sequence joins TRBV6-1 and TRBJ1-5; a weak D match, TRBD1 (5 bases). Trimming cost V 6 bases and J 4 bases, with 13 bases left between them. Germline CDR1 MNHNS, CDR2 SASEGT. The CDR3 sequence is 14 residues long. The CDR3 nucleotides read TGTGCCAGCAGGCCAGGGTCAGGAAATCAGCCCCAGCATTTT. This encodes CASRPGSGNQPQHF.

V usage is TRBV19 and J usage is TRBJ2-3, with D possibly TRBD2 on 6 matching bases. Germline V lookup: CDR1 LNHDA, CDR2 SQIVND (reference sequence). This CDR3 contains 15 residues. Trimming pared 0 bases from V and 7 bases from J, leaving 14 bases between. CDR3 sequence: CASSIDRSEGHTQYF. In nucleotides, the CDR3 is TGTGCCAGTAGTATAGACAGGTCGGAGGGCCATACGCAGTATTTT.

The gene calls are TRBV7-2 and TRBJ2-7; possibly TRBD2 for D (6 bases). Germline CDR1 reads SGHTA; CDR2 reads FQGNSA. This CDR3 spans 11 amino acids. Trimming stripped 6 bases from V and 3 bases from J, with 6 bases between. In DNA form, the CDR3 reads TGTGCCAGCAGGGGGGGCTACGAGCAGTACTTC. It codes for CASRGGYEQYF.

The CDR3: CASAGEGYEQYF. The CDR3 DNA follows: TGTGCCAGCGCGGGTGAGGGCTACGAGCAGTACTTC. This chain links TRBV6-5 with TRBJ2-7, with D perhaps matching TRBD2 (5 bases). Looked up from germline, CDR1 is MNHEY and CDR2 is SVGAGI. V lost 8 bases, J lost 3 bases, and 11 bases lay in between. The length of the CDR3 is 12 residues.

This clone occurred a few times. CDR3 residues: CASSQGESGTQYF. The CDR3 coding sequence is TGCGCCAGCAGCCAAGGCGAGAGCGGAACGCAGTATTTT. The chain links TRBV4-3 to TRBJ2-3, with a weak D call TRBD2 (5 bases). Trimming cost V 1 base and J 9 bases, with 11 bases left between them. Germline CDR1 is LGHNA and CDR2 is YSLEER. This CDR3 has 13 amino acids.

The chain is built from TRBV19 and TRBJ1-4, with D possibly matching TRBD1 (6 bases). The CDR3 runs to 14 residues. Trimming took 7 bases from V and 14 from J, leaving 23 bases between them. Germline CDR1 is LNHDA and CDR2 is SQIVND (reference sequence). This CDR3 reads CASTITGTPHNLFF. The CDR3, as DNA: TGTGCCAGTACAATCACCGGGACACCCCATAATCTGTTTTTT. The entire variable domain, with the rest obtained from reference TRBV19 and TRBJ1-4, is as follows: DGGITQSPKYLFRKEGQNVTLSCEQNLNHDAMYWYRQDPGQGLRLIYYSQIVNDFQKGDIAEGYSVSREKKESFPLTVTSAQKNPTAFYLCASTITGTPHNLFFGSGTQLSVL.

The chain recombines TRBV2 with TRBJ2-3; TRBD2 matches 7 bases. Germline CDR1 is SNHLY and CDR2 is FYNNEI. The CDR3 runs 14 residues. The V segment lost 5 bases and the J segment 6 bases; nucleotides outside the gene matches: 8. The CDR3 loop reads CASSRTSSVDTQYF. The CDR3, as DNA: TGTGCCAGCAGTCGGACTAGTTCGGTGGATACGCAGTATTTT.

In this sample, this clone turned up a few times. J is TRBJ2-6 and V is TRBV4-2, with 10 bases aligning to TRBD2. This CDR3 has 18 residues. Unmatched junction bases numbered 7, after V lost 4 bases and J lost 1 base. Germline V CDR1 and CDR2: LGHNA, YNFKEQ. DNA for the CDR3: TGTGCCAGCAGCCTCCTGACTAGCGGGCTATCTGGGGCCAACGTCCTGACTTTC. This translates into CASSLLTSGLSGANVLTF.